The 23 T cell receptor beta chains below all came from one sample that was sequenced in a study of monozygotic twins with inflammatory bowel disease. TCRdb re-called the 5' RACE reads and gives one entry per CDR3 protein, without DNA. Listed are over 150,000 distinct CDR3 sequences; 2% to 3% falls within the top ten. The specimen was blood. The receptors here all came from a human donor with ulcerative colitis or Crohn's disease, or a healthy co-twin of an affected twin (not recorded which).

V and J are TRBV5-1 and TRBJ1-1; TCRdb reports TRBD1, a call that lacks DNA to check it against. Germline V lookup: CDR1 SGHRS, CDR2 YFSETQ. This CDR3 region has 15 residues. This chain's CDR3 is CASSYWGDRASEAFF.

The V call is TRBV28, the J call TRBJ2-3; TCRdb's D call of TRBD2 is untestable without DNA. The germline gives CDR1 MDHEN, CDR2 SYDVKM. The CDR3 contains 14 residues. CDR3 protein: CASSLAGGPHTQYF. Using reference TRBV28 and TRBJ2-3 for the parts outside the CDR3, the full variable domain is DVKVTQSSRYLVKRTGEKVFLECVQDMDHENMFWYRQDPGLGLRLIYFSYDVKMKEKGDIPEGYSVSREKKERFSLILESASTNQTSMYLCASSLAGGPHTQYFGPGTRLTVL.

The rearrangement uses TRBV9 and TRBJ2-7; the TCRdb call, TRBD1, lacks DNA for checking. The length of the CDR3 is 15 residues. CDR1 and CDR2 (germline): SGDLS, YYNGEE. CDR3 in amino acids: CASSRHRQGSYEQYF. Using reference TRBV9 and TRBJ2-7 for the parts outside the CDR3, the full variable domain is DSGVTQTPKHLITATGQRVTLRCSPRSGDLSVYWYQQSLDQGLQFLIQYYNGEERAKGNILERFSAQQFPDLHSELNLSSLELGDSALYFCASSRHRQGSYEQYFGPGTRLTVT.

The genes are TRBV4-2 and TRBJ1-3. Germline CDR1 LGHNA, CDR2 YNFKEQ. There are 15 residues in the CDR3. The CDR3 sequence: CASSQGQGRGNTIYF.

This chain connects TRBV9 to TRBJ2-4; as DNA is missing, the TRBD1 call by TCRdb cannot be tested. This CDR3 is built from 16 residues. Germline assignment: CDR1 SGDLS and CDR2 YYNGEE. CDR3: CASSVDSGGTKNIQYF.

The V call is TRBV20-1, the J call TRBJ2-5; TCRdb's D call, TRBD1, is unchecked because there is no DNA. The CDR3 contains 13 residues. Germline lookup yields CDR1 DFQATT and CDR2 SNEGSKA (reference sequence). CDR3 sequence reads: CSSHPQGQETQYF.

The rearrangement joins TRBV7-9 to TRBJ2-7; TCRdb proposes TRBD2, but this gene call is untestable without DNA. CDR3 length: 16 amino acids. CDR1 and CDR2 (germline): SEHNR, FQNEAQ (reference sequence). CDR3 region: CASSLMVGGGTYEQYF.

The J gene is TRBJ2-7, the V gene TRBV7-6; TCRdb reports TRBD2, a call that lacks DNA to check it against. The CDR3 has 16 residues. CDR1 is SGHVS, CDR2 FNYEAQ, per germline. This chain's CDR3 is CASSSPRAGAVYEQYF.

V gene TRBV18 combines with J gene TRBJ2-3. Germline CDR1 is KGHSH and CDR2 is LQKENI. CDR3 size: 14 residues. The CDR3 reads CASSPDGGTDTQYF.

The rearrangement uses TRBV13 and TRBJ2-7; TCRdb reports TRBD1, a call that lacks DNA to check it against. There are 17 residues in the CDR3. Germline assignment: CDR1 PRHDT and CDR2 FYEKMQ (reference sequence). The CDR3 loop is CASSPGGQGAWSYEQYF.

CDR3 residues: CASSQGELTDTDTQYF. The V call is TRBV4-2, the J call TRBJ2-3. From germline, CDR1 is LGHNA and CDR2 YNFKEQ. The CDR3 loop spans 16 amino acids.

The genes are TRBV12-3 or TRBV12-4 and TRBJ1-3; the TRBD1 assignment by TCRdb is unverifiable without DNA. The CDR3 runs 12 residues. The CDR3 loop reads CASSSDSRSGDF.

This rearrangement joins TRBV20-1 to TRBJ1-5; TCRdb reports TRBD1, a call that lacks DNA to check it against. Looked up from germline, CDR1 is DFQATT and CDR2 is SNEGSKA (reference sequence). This CDR3 has 15 residues. The CDR3 region is CSARDRGQGVQPQHF.

The chain couples TRBV6-1 to TRBJ2-4; TCRdb outputs TRBD1, but without DNA this stays unchecked. The CDR3 is made up of 17 amino acids. The germline V gene encodes CDR1 MNHNS and CDR2 SASEGT. The CDR3 reads CASRPEWGTLTKNIQYF.

This chain connects TRBV7-2 to TRBJ2-1; without DNA, the TCRdb call of TRBD2 cannot be checked. CDR1 and CDR2 (germline): SGHTA, FQGNSA. CDR3 size: 17 residues. The CDR3: CASSLEGGRAPYNEQFF.

The chain employs TRBV5-1 and TRBJ2-2; TCRdb's D call, TRBD2, is unchecked because there is no DNA. This CDR3 is 16 amino acids long. Looked up from germline, CDR1 is SGHRS and CDR2 is YFSETQ. CDR3 region: CASSLSNARLTGELFF.

The chain is built from TRBV7-8 and TRBJ1-4; there is no DNA to check the TCRdb D call of TRBD1. CDR3 size: 16 residues. CDR1 is SGHVS and CDR2 is FQNEAQ in the germline V gene. The CDR3 here is CASSSLGQGANEKLFF.

V usage is TRBV20-1 and J usage is TRBJ2-1. The germline V gene has CDR1 DFQATT and CDR2 SNEGSKA (reference sequence). The CDR3 is 12 amino acids. The CDR3 is CSAWGSYNEQFF.

The chain links TRBV12-3 or TRBV12-4 to TRBJ1-2. The CDR3 is 11 amino acids. CDR3 region: CASSLGPGYTF.

The chain carries TRBV12-3 or TRBV12-4 and TRBJ1-5. The CDR3 has 14 amino acids. The chain's CDR3 is CASSLKSGSQPQHF.

CDR3 in amino acids: CASSLEARGDNEQFF. The chain is built from TRBV5-1 and TRBJ2-1; TCRdb proposes TRBD1, but this gene call is untestable without DNA. This CDR3 is 15 amino acids long. Germline loops: CDR1 SGHRS, CDR2 YFSETQ.

This chain joins TRBV18 and TRBJ2-1. Germline CDR1 and CDR2: KGHSH and LQKENI. CDR3 length: 14 residues. CDR3 residues: CASSAPSSYNEQFF. The entire variable domain, with the rest obtained from reference TRBV18 and TRBJ2-1, is as follows: NAGVMQNPRHLVRRRGQEARLRCSPMKGHSHVYWYRQLPEEGLKFMVYLQKENIIDESGMPKERFSAEFPKEGPSILRIQQVVRGDSAAYFCASSAPSSYNEQFFGPGTRLTVL.

The rearrangement links TRBV5-5 to TRBJ2-1; the TCRdb call, TRBD2, lacks DNA for checking. Germline CDR1 and CDR2: SGHKS and YYEKEE (reference sequence). The CDR3 covers 15 residues. The CDR3 protein is CASSPGLAVYNEQFF.